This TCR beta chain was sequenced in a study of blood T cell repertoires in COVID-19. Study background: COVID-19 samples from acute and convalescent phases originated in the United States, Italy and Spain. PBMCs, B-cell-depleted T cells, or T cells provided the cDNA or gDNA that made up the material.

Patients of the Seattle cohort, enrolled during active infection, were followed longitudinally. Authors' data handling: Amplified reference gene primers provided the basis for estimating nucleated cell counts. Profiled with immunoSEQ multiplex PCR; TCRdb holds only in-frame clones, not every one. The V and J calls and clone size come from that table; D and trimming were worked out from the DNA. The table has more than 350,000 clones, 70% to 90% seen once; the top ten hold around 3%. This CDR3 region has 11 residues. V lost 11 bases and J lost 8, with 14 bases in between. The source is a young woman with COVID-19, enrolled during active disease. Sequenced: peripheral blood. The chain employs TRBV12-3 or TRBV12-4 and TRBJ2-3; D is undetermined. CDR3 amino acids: CALDLGGTQYF. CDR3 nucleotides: TGTGCCCTGGATCTTGGCGGTACGCAGTATTTT.